A selection of T cell receptor beta chains follows, all from one sample in a study of beta chain features in type 1 diabetes. Sequencing was performed with immunoSEQ multiplex PCR; in TCRdb, only in-frame clones are kept and a portion is missing. The sample lists around 360,000 clones; roughly 12% were seen once. The sequenced sample consisted of naive CD4+ T cells from blood. The receptor source for this set is a woman aged 18-35 years with type 1 diabetes. Each CDR3 is given with its conserved first and last residue. Fields, in order: V gene, D gene, clone size, J gene, CDR3 protein, CDR3 DNA. The D gene is left open where the match is weak. Rows give clone size only sometimes, using once, few, many, or a class for an expanded clone.

TRBV29-1,NA,few,TRBJ2-3,CSADEGTDTQYF,TGCAGCGCTGACGAGGGTACAGATACGCAGTATTTT
TRBV19,NA,once,TRBJ1-1,CASSITLGRANTEAFF,TGTGCCAGTAGTATAACATTGGGCAGAGCGAACACTGAAGCTTTCTTT
TRBV28,TRBD1,NA,TRBJ2-2,CASRRKGTVELFF,TGTGCCAGCCGCCGGAAGGGGACAGTCGAGCTGTTTTTT
TRBV18,NA,NA,TRBJ1-3,CASSLEVSGNTIYF,TGTGCCAGCTCACTAGAGGTATCTGGAAACACCATATATTTT
TRBV29-1,TRBD2,NA,TRBJ2-1,CSGLAGGSYNEQFF,TGCAGCGGGTTAGCGGGGGGATCCTACAATGAGCAGTTCTTC
TRBV11-3,NA,NA,TRBJ1-4,CASSWGRENEKLFF,TGTGCCAGCAGCTGGGGCAGAGAAAATGAAAAACTGTTTTTT
TRBV18,TRBD1,NA,TRBJ2-7,CASSTGTGPYEQYF,TGTGCCAGCTCGACCGGGACAGGCCCCTACGAGCAGTACTTC
TRBV7-6,TRBD2,few,TRBJ2-3,CASSFSGREEDPDTQYF,TGTGCCAGCAGCTTTAGTGGGCGGGAGGAGGACCCAGATACGCAGTATTTT
TRBV27,TRBD1,NA,TRBJ2-1,CASSPSGQGVANNEQFF,TGTGCCAGCAGTCCTTCGGGACAGGGGGTCGCGAACAATGAGCAGTTCTTC
TRBV29-1,TRBD2,NA,TRBJ2-7,CSVPLAGGEQYF,TGCAGCGTCCCACTAGCGGGAGGCGAGCAGTACTTC
TRBV10-3,NA,NA,TRBJ1-2,CAISEGPNGYTF,TGTGCCATCAGTGAGGGGCCCAATGGCTACACCTTC
TRBV7-2,NA,NA,TRBJ2-7,CASSLGQVSSYEQYF,TGTGCCAGCAGCTTGGGACAAGTGAGCTCCTACGAGCAGTACTTC
TRBV7-2,TRBD1,NA,TRBJ2-3,CASGLGQGAGDTQYF,TGTGCCAGCGGCTTGGGACAGGGGGCGGGGGATACGCAGTATTTT
TRBV27,TRBD2,NA,TRBJ2-1,CASSLAGGSYNEQFF,TGTGCCAGCAGTTTAGCGGGAGGATCCTACAATGAGCAGTTCTTC
TRBV25-1,TRBD2,few,TRBJ2-3,CASSERAGRVGTDTQYF,TGTGCCAGCAGTGAACGAGCCGGGAGGGTAGGAACAGATACGCAGTATTTT
TRBV7-2,NA,NA,TRBJ2-7,CASSRGTYEQYF,TGTGCCAGCAGCAGGGGAACCTACGAGCAGTACTTC
TRBV7-2,TRBD1,few,TRBJ2-6,CASSRRDRGTSGANVLTF,TGTGCCAGCAGCCGAAGGGACAGGGGGACCTCTGGGGCCAACGTCCTGACTTTC
TRBV29-1,TRBD2,few,TRBJ2-1,CSVPSSSGYYNEQFF,TGCAGCGTCCCAAGTTCTAGCGGATACTACAATGAGCAGTTCTTC
TRBV11-3,NA,few,TRBJ1-2,CASSAAGKTNYGYTF,TGTGCCAGCAGCGCGGCAGGGAAAACTAACTATGGCTACACCTTC
TRBV6-1,NA,NA,TRBJ1-5,CASTQVGNQPQHF,TGTGCCAGCACCCAGGTTGGCAATCAGCCCCAGCATTTT
TRBV7-2,NA,few,TRBJ1-2,CASSPPTEYGYTF,TGTGCCAGCAGCCCCCCCACAGAGTATGGCTACACCTTC
TRBV4-2,NA,NA,TRBJ2-7,CASSQRSLEQYF,TGTGCCAGCAGCCAAAGGAGCCTTGAGCAGTACTTC
TRBV25-1,NA,NA,TRBJ1-1,CASGQPNTEAFF,TGTGCCAGTGGACAGCCGAACACTGAAGCTTTCTTT
TRBV5-4,TRBD1,NA,TRBJ1-2,CASSQDRRVTF,TGTGCCAGCAGCCAGGACAGGCGGGTCACCTTC
TRBV5-5,TRBD2,NA,TRBJ2-3,CASSGTSGVSTDTQYF,TGTGCCAGCAGCGGGACTAGCGGGGTTAGCACAGATACGCAGTATTTT
TRBV4-1,TRBD1,NA,TRBJ2-7,CASQTRTGSTYEQYF,TGCGCCAGCCAAACTCGGACAGGGTCGACCTACGAGCAGTACTTC
TRBV30,NA,NA,TRBJ2-2,CAWSVPGGELFF,TGTGCCTGGAGTGTACCCGGCGGGGAGCTGTTTTTT
TRBV7-9,NA,NA,TRBJ2-6,CASSSSPGANVLTF,TGTGCCAGCAGCTCGAGCCCTGGGGCCAACGTCCTGACTTTC
TRBV28,NA,few,TRBJ1-5,CASSLGGQPQHF,TGTGCCAGCAGCCTGGGGGGTCAGCCCCAGCATTTT
TRBV10-3,NA,NA,TRBJ2-7,CAISEGFTGTGYEQYF,TGTGCCATCAGTGAGGGATTTACCGGCACAGGCTACGAGCAGTACTTC
TRBV28,NA,NA,TRBJ2-4,CASSSRGQRNIQYF,TGTGCCAGCAGTTCCCGCGGGCAGCGGAACATTCAGTACTTC
TRBV10-3,NA,NA,TRBJ2-7,CAISVQGEDLQYF,TGTGCCATCAGTGTACAGGGAGAAGATCTCCAGTACTTC
TRBV2,NA,NA,TRBJ1-1,CASREGLTNTEAFF,TGTGCCAGCAGGGAAGGACTGACTAACACTGAAGCTTTCTTT
TRBV15,NA,few,TRBJ1-5,CATSSGQSNQPQHF,TGTGCCACCAGCAGTGGACAGAGCAATCAGCCCCAGCATTTT
TRBV19,TRBD1,NA,TRBJ1-2,CASSGGQPANYGYTF,TGTGCCAGTAGTGGGGGACAGCCAGCTAACTATGGCTACACCTTC
TRBV4-2,TRBD1,few,TRBJ1-1,CASSQLFLRTGGEAFF,TGTGCCAGCAGCCAATTGTTCCTACGGACAGGGGGTGAAGCTTTCTTT
TRBV25-1,NA,NA,TRBJ1-3,CASSDQVISGNTIYF,TGTGCCAGCAGTGATCAGGTGATAAGTGGAAACACCATATATTTT
TRBV18,NA,few,TRBJ1-4,CASSGPEKLFF,TGTGCCAGCTCAGGGCCAGAAAAACTGTTTTTT
TRBV5-4,NA,NA,TRBJ2-5,CASSLHSQETQYF,TGTGCCAGCAGCTTGCACAGCCAAGAGACCCAGTACTTC
TRBV5-4,TRBD2,NA,TRBJ2-3,CASSLGLAGGPDTQYF,TGTGCCAGCAGCTTGGGGCTAGCGGGAGGTCCGGATACGCAGTATTTT
TRBV5-1,TRBD2,few,TRBJ2-2,CASSFRLASGELFF,TGCGCCAGCAGCTTCAGACTAGCGTCCGGGGAGCTGTTTTTT
TRBV29-1,NA,NA,TRBJ2-7,CSVSEGYEQYF,TGCAGCGTTTCTGAGGGCTACGAGCAGTACTTC
TRBV30,TRBD2,NA,TRBJ2-7,CAWAGLAGVYEQYF,TGTGCCTGGGCGGGACTAGCGGGAGTCTACGAGCAGTACTTC
TRBV7-9,NA,NA,TRBJ2-7,CASSRDNEQYF,TGTGCCAGCAGCCGGGACAACGAGCAGTACTTC
TRBV30,TRBD1,NA,TRBJ2-5,CAWSVKGTGRETQYF,TGTGCCTGGAGTGTAAAGGGGACAGGTAGAGAGACCCAGTACTTC
TRBV9,NA,NA,TRBJ2-5,CASSAQNQETQYF,TGTGCCAGCAGCGCCCAAAACCAAGAGACCCAGTACTTC
TRBV6-6,TRBD1,NA,TRBJ2-7,CASSSTGDEQYF,TGTGCCAGCAGCTCCACAGGGGATGAGCAGTACTTC
TRBV11-2,TRBD1,few,TRBJ2-3,CASSLARGLPTDTQYF,TGTGCCAGCAGCTTAGCCAGGGGGCTCCCCACAGATACGCAGTATTTT
TRBV19,NA,NA,TRBJ1-5,CASSTTGKGNQPQHF,TGTGCCAGTAGTACTACAGGGAAGGGCAATCAGCCCCAGCATTTT
TRBV5-6,TRBD2,NA,TRBJ2-2,CASSLTGRKNTGELFF,TGTGCCAGCAGCTTGACCGGGAGGAAGAACACCGGGGAGCTGTTTTTT